Detailed here is one T cell receptor (beta chain). This specimen belongs to a study of regulatory T cells in long-lasting Graves disease. Study-wide background: Antithyroid drugs had been taken by newly diagnosed Graves' patients for under 3 months.

This sample's time point: newly diagnosed GD, antithyroid drugs for less than 3 months. RNA isolated from PBMCs was used to make the TCR library. A blood draw put about 9 milliliters of peripheral blood into EDTA tubes. Assembly of TCR beta libraries relied on iRepertoire HTBI primers together with Arm-PCR of CDR3 regions. TCRdb analysed the multiplex PCR reads with MiXCR anew, one entry per CDR3 protein. The sample carries roughly 420,000 distinct CDR3 sequences, roughly a sixth recorded once. This CDR3 region has 17 residues. Losses at the gene ends were 4 bases for V and 4 bases for J; bases not matched to a gene: 12. The germline V gene encodes CDR1 ENHRY and CDR2 SYGVKD.

The specimen comprised peripheral blood mononuclear cells (PBMCs), sampled at new diagnosis, from a patient treated with antithyroid drugs. The TCR comes from a female donor with Graves disease. This chain connects TRBV10-3 to TRBJ1-1; TRBD1 matches 10 bases. CDR3 amino acids: CAISAVLTGGVGTEAFF. The CDR3 region has the DNA TGTGCCATCAGTGCCGTCCTGACAGGGGGCGTGGGCACTGAAGCTTTCTTT.